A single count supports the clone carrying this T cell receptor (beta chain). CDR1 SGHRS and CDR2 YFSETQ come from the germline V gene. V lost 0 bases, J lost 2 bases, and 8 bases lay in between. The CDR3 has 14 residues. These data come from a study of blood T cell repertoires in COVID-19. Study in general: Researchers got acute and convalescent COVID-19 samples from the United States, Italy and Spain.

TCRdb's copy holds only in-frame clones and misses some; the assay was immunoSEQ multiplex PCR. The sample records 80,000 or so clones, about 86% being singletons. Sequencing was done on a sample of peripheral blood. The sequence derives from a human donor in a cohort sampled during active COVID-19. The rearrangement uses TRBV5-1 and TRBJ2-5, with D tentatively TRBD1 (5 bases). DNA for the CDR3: TGCGCCAGCAGCTTGGATCCAGGGCAAGAGACCCAGTACTTC. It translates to CASSLDPGQETQYF.